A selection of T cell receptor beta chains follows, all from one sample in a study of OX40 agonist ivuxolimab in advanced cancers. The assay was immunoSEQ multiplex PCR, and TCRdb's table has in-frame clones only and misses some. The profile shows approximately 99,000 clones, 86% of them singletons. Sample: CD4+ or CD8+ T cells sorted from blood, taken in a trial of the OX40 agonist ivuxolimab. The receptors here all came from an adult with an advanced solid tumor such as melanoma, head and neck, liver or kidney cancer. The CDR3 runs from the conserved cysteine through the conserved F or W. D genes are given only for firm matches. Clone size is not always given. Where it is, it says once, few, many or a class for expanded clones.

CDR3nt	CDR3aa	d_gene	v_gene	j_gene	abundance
TGTGCCAGCAGCTTCCGAGGGGCTAGCGGGTACGAGCAGTACTTC	CASSFRGASGYEQYF	TRBD2	TRBV11-3	TRBJ2-7	NA
TGTGCCAGCAGCTTGGGACAGGGCCAAGACGGCTACACCTTC	CASSLGQGQDGYTF	TRBD1	TRBV5-4	TRBJ1-2	NA
TGTGCCAGCAGCCGCAGGGGGAGGGGCGGATCACGGAGTGAGACCCAGTACTTC	CASSRRGRGGSRSETQYF	NA	TRBV7-9	TRBJ2-5	NA
TGTGCCAGCAGTCAATATAGCAATCAGCCCCAGCATTTT	CASSQYSNQPQHF	NA	TRBV6-4	TRBJ1-5	NA
TGTGCCAGCAGCGCTCTACGGGGGAGGGAGACCGGGGAGCTGTTTTTT	CASSALRGRETGELFF	TRBD2	TRBV9	TRBJ2-2	NA
TGTGCCAGCAGCTTCCGCGGGGGGGACTCCGGGGAGCTGTTTTTT	CASSFRGGDSGELFF	TRBD2	TRBV11-3	TRBJ2-2	NA
TGTGCCAGCAGCTTGATGGGGTCAGGGGACACCATATATTTT	CASSLMGSGDTIYF	NA	TRBV7-9	TRBJ1-3	once
TGTGCCTGGAGCGAAGACACTGAAGCTTTCTTT	CAWSEDTEAFF	NA	TRBV30	TRBJ1-1	NA
TGTGCCAGCAGTTTTAAACAGGGCCGGGGAAACTACGAGCAGTACTTC	CASSFKQGRGNYEQYF	NA	TRBV27	TRBJ2-7	NA
TGTGCCAGCAGCTTAAGGTCCGCGAACACTGAAGCTTTCTTT	CASSLRSANTEAFF	NA	TRBV7-2	TRBJ1-1	NA
TGTGCCAGCAAACTAGCGGAGAGCACAGATACGCAGTATTTT	CASKLAESTDTQYF	TRBD2	TRBV2	TRBJ2-3	NA
TGTGCCAGCAGCTTATTTTTATTAGGCACTGAAGCTTTCTTT	CASSLFLLGTEAFF	NA	TRBV7-2	TRBJ1-1	NA
TGTGCCAGCATCACAGGGGTCCTCCTGAACACCGGGGAGCTGTTTTTT	CASITGVLLNTGELFF	TRBD1	TRBV2	TRBJ2-2	NA
TGCGCCAGCAGCCTGGGACAGGGGAGCCGGCATCTCTACAATGAGCAGTTCTTC	CASSLGQGSRHLYNEQFF	TRBD1	TRBV5-1	TRBJ2-1	NA
TGTGCCAGTAGTCATGGGTTCAGCAATCAGCCCCAGCATTTT	CASSHGFSNQPQHF	NA	TRBV19	TRBJ1-5	once
TGTGCCAGCAGACAGGATCCTCCTAGCACTGAAGCTTTCTTT	CASRQDPPSTEAFF	NA	TRBV2	TRBJ1-1	NA
TGCGCCAGCAGTGCCGGACTAGCTGTACATCATACGCAGTATTTT	CASSAGLAVHHTQYF	TRBD2	TRBV23-1	TRBJ2-3	NA
TGTGCCAGCAGCCCTGGACAGGGGTATAATGAAAAACTGTTTTTT	CASSPGQGYNEKLFF	TRBD1	TRBV7-9	TRBJ1-4	NA
TGTGCCAGCAGTTACGCGGGAGGCCCTTACGAGCAGTACTTC	CASSYAGGPYEQYF	TRBD2	TRBV6-6	TRBJ2-7	NA
TGTGCTGCGGACAGGAGCTCTGGAAACACCATATATTTT	CAADRSSGNTIYF	TRBD1	TRBV30	TRBJ1-3	NA
TGTGCCAGCAGTCGCTCGGGGGCCTACGAGCAGTACTTC	CASSRSGAYEQYF	NA	TRBV27	TRBJ2-7	NA
TGTGCCAGCAGCTCGAACTCACAGGGATATTCCTACAATGAGCAGTTCTTC	CASSSNSQGYSYNEQFF	NA	TRBV5-6	TRBJ2-1	NA
TGTGCCTGCCTCCCGTACAGCGACCACTATGGCTACACCTTC	CACLPYSDHYGYTF	NA	TRBV30	TRBJ1-2	NA
TGTGCCAGCAGCTTAGCCCGGGACAGATCTAGAGGGACCCAGTACTTC	CASSLARDRSRGTQYF	TRBD1	TRBV7-8	TRBJ2-5	NA
TGTGCCAGCTCACCAACATATGACAGGGGCTACGAGCAGTACTTC	CASSPTYDRGYEQYF	TRBD1	TRBV18	TRBJ2-7	NA
TGCGCCAGCAGCCCGAGACAGGGGGCGGATGGTGAAGCTTTCTTT	CASSPRQGADGEAFF	TRBD1	TRBV5-1	TRBJ1-1	NA
TGTGCCAGCAGCTTAGAGGGGGACTATGGCTACACCTTC	CASSLEGDYGYTF	NA	TRBV7-9	TRBJ1-2	NA
TGTGCCAGCAGCCGAGAGGTCGACTCCTACGAGCAGTACTTC	CASSREVDSYEQYF	NA	TRBV4-2	TRBJ2-7	once
TGTGCCAGCAGCTTTGGGTCTTCCGGGGGGGCCCGGGAGCAGTTCTTC	CASSFGSSGGAREQFF	TRBD2	TRBV11-3	TRBJ2-1	NA
TGTGCCAGCAGCCCCTCGGGGGGGACCTATAATTCACCCCTCCACTTT	CASSPSGGTYNSPLHF	NA	TRBV5-4	TRBJ1-6	NA
TGTGCCAGCAGCTTAGTAAAGGACCGCTACGAGCAGTACTTC	CASSLVKDRYEQYF	NA	TRBV7-8	TRBJ2-7	NA
TGTGCCAGCAGTGAAGCTATCCTCCCTGGCTACACCTTC	CASSEAILPGYTF	NA	TRBV2	TRBJ1-2	NA
TGTGCCAGCAGCCAAAGGGGCCCACAGAGGGCACTGAAGAATGAGCAGTTCTTC	CASSQRGPQRALKNEQFF	NA	TRBV7-3	TRBJ2-1	NA
TGTGCCAGCAGCTCGACAGGGTTACGACAGCCCCAGCATTTT	CASSSTGLRQPQHF	TRBD1	TRBV7-9	TRBJ1-5	NA
TGCAGCGTTGGTGCGGGAAACACTGAAGCTTTCTTT	CSVGAGNTEAFF	NA	TRBV29-1	TRBJ1-1	NA
TGTGCCAGCATCCGGACGGAAAGTGGTTCGTTTGGGGCTTTCTTT	CASIRTESGSFGAFF	NA	TRBV6-1	TRBJ1-1	NA
TGTGCCAGCAGCTCGGGAACTACAACTAATGAAAAACTGTTTTTT	CASSSGTTTNEKLFF	NA	TRBV5-8	TRBJ1-4	NA
TGCGCCAGCAGGGGACTAGCGGGGGGAAAGGATGAGCAGTTCTTC	CASRGLAGGKDEQFF	TRBD2	TRBV5-1	TRBJ2-1	NA
TGTGCCAGCAGCTTACAGGGCGCCTACGAGCAGTACTTC	CASSLQGAYEQYF	NA	TRBV7-2	TRBJ2-7	NA
TGTGCCATACAGGGTTTGGGCACAGATACGCAGTATTTT	CAIQGLGTDTQYF	NA	TRBV6-5	TRBJ2-3	NA
TGTGCCAGCGCGAGCGGGAGCGACGATACGCAGTATTTT	CASASGSDDTQYF	TRBD2	TRBV18	TRBJ2-3	NA
TGTGCCAGCAGTTTTCAGGGATTTGGGACCTACGAGCAGTACTTC	CASSFQGFGTYEQYF	NA	TRBV27	TRBJ2-7	NA
TGTGCCAGCAGCCCAGGATATGGCTACACCTTC	CASSPGYGYTF	NA	TRBV7-2	TRBJ1-2	few
TGTGCCAGCAGCTTGTTTGGGTGGGATAATGAAAAACTGTTTTTT	CASSLFGWDNEKLFF	NA	TRBV7-9	TRBJ1-4	NA
TGTGCCAGCTCCCTCGGACAGGGGGCTCACACCATATATTTT	CASSLGQGAHTIYF	TRBD1	TRBV5-4	TRBJ1-3	NA